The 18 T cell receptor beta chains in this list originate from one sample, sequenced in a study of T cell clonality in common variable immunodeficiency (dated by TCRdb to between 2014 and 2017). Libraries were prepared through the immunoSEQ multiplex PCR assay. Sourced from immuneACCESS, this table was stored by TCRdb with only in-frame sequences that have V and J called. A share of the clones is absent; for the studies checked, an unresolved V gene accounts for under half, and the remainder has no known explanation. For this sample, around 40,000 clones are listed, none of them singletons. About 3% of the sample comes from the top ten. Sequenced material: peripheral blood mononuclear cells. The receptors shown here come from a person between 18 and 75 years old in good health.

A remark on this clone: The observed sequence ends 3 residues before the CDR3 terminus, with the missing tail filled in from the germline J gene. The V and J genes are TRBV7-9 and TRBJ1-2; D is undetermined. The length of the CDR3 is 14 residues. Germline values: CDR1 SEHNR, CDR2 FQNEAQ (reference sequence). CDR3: CASSLVTSGNDYTF. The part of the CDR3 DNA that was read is TGTGCCAGCAGCTTAGTCACTAGCGGGAATGAC.

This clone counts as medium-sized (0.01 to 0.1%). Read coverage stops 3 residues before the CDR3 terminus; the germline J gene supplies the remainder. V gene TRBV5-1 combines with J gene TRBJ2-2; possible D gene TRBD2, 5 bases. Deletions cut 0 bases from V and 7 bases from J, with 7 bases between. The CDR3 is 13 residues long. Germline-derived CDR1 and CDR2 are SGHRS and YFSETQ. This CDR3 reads CASSLETSGELFF. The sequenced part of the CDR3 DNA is TGCGCCAGCAGCTTGGAAACTAGCGGGGAG.

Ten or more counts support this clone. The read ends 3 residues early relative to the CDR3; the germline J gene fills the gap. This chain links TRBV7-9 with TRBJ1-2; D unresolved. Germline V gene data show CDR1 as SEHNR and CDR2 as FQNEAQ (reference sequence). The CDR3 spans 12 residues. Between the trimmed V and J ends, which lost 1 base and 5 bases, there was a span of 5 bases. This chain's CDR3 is CASSLGQYGYTF. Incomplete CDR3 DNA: TGTGCCAGCAGCTTAGGTCAATATGGC.

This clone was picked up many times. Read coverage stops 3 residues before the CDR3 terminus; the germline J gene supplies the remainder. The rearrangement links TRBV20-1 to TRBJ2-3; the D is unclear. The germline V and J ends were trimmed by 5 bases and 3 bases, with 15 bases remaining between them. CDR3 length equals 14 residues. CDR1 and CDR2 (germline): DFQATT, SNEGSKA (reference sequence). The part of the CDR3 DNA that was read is TGCAGTGCTCCAGGAAAGGGTAATACAGATACG. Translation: CSAPGKGNTDT. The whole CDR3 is CSAPGKGNTDTQYF.

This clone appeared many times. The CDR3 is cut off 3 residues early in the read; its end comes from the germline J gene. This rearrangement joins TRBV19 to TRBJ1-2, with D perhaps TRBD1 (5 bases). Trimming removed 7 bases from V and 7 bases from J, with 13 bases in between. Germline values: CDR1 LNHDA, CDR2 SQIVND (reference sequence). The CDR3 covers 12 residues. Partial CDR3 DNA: TGTGCCAGTAATCGGCAGGGTAGTGGC. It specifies CASNRQGSG. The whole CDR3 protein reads CASNRQGSGYTF. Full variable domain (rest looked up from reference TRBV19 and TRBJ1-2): DGGITQSPKYLFRKEGQNVTLSCEQNLNHDAMYWYRQDPGQGLRLIYYSQIVNDFQKGDIAEGYSVSREKKESFPLTVTSAQKNPTAFYLCASNRQGSGYTFGSGTRLTVV.

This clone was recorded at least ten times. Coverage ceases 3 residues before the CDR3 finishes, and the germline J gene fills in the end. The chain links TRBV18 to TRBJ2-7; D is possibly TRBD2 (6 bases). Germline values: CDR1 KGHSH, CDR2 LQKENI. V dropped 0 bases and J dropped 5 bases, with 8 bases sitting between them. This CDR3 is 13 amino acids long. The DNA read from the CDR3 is TGTGCCAGCTCACCACCGGGACTCCACGAG. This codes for CASSPPGLHE. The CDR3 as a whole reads CASSPPGLHEQYF. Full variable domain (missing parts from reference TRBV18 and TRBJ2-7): NAGVMQNPRHLVRRRGQEARLRCSPMKGHSHVYWYRQLPEEGLKFMVYLQKENIIDESGMPKERFSAEFPKEGPSILRIQQVVRGDSAAYFCASSPPGLHEQYFGPGTRLTVT.

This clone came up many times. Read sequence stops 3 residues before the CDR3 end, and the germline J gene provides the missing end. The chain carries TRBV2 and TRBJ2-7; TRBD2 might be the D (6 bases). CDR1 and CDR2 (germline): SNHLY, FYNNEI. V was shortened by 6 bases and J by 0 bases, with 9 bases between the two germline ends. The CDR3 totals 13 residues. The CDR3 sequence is CASRWGLSYEQYF. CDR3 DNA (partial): TGTGCCAGCAGGTGGGGACTCTCCTACGAG.

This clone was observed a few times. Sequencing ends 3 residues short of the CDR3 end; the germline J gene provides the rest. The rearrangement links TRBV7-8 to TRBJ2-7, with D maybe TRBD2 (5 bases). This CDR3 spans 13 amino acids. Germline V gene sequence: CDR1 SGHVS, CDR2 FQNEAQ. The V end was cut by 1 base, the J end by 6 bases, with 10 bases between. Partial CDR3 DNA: TGTGCCAGCAGCTTAGTCGGGGTGAGCGAG. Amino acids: CASSLVGVSE. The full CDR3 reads CASSLVGVSEQYF.

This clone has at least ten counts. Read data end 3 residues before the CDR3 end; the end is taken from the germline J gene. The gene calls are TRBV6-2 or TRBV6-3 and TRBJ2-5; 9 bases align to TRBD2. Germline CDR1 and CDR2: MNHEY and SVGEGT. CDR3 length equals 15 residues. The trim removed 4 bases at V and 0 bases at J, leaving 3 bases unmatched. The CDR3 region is CASSLAGVYQETQYF. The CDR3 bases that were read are TGTGCCAGCAGTTTAGCGGGGGTGTACCAAGAGACC.

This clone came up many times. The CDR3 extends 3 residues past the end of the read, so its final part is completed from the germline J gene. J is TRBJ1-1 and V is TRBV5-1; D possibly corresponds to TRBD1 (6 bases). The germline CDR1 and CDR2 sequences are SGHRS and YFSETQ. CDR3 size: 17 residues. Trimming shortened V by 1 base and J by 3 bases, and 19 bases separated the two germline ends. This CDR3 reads CASSLTRGGARHTEAFF. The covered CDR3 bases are TGCGCCAGCAGCTTGACGAGGGGGGGGGCAAGGCACACTGAA. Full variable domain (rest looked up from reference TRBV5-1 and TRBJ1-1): KAGVTQTPRYLIKTRGQQVTLSCSPISGHRSVSWYQQTPGQGLQFLFEYFSETQRNKGNFPGRFSGRQFSNSRSEMNVSTLELGDSALYLCASSLTRGGARHTEAFFGQGTRLTVV.

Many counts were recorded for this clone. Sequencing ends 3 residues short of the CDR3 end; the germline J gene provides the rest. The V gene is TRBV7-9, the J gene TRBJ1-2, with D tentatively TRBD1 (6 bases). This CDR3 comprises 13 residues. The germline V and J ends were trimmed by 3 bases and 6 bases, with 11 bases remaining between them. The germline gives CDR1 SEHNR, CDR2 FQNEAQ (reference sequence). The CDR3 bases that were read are TGTGCCAGCAGCTTGGGGGGGCCGGATGGC. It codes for CASSLGGPDG. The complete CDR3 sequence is CASSLGGPDGYTF.

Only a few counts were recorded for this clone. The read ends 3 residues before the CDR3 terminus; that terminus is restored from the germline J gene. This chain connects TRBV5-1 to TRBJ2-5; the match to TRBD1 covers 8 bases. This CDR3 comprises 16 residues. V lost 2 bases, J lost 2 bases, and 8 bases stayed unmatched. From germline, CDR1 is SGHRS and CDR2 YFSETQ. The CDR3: CASSFRPTGAQETQYF. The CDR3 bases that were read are TGCGCCAGCAGCTTTCGCCCGACAGGGGCTCAAGAGACC.

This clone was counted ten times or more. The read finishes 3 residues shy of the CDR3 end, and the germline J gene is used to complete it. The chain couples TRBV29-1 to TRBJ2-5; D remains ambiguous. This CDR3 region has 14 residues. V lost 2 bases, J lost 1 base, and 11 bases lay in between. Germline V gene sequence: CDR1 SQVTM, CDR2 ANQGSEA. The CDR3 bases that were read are TGCAGCGTTGAATGGGCAGGCTTCCAAGAGACC. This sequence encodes CSVEWAGFQET. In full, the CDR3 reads CSVEWAGFQETQYF. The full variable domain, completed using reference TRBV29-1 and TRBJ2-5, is SAVISQKPSRDICQRGTSLTIQCQVDSQVTMMFWYRQQPGQSLTLIATANQGSEATYESGFVIDKFPISRPNLTFSTLTVSNMSPEDSSIYLCSVEWAGFQETQYFGPGTRLLVL.

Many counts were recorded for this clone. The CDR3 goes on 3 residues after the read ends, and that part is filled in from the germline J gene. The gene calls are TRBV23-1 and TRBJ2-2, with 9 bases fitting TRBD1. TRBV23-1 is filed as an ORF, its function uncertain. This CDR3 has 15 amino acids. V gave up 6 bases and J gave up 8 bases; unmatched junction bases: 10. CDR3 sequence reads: CASSFTGGASGELFF. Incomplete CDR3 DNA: TGCGCCAGCAGCTTTACAGGGGGCGCTTCGGGGGAG.

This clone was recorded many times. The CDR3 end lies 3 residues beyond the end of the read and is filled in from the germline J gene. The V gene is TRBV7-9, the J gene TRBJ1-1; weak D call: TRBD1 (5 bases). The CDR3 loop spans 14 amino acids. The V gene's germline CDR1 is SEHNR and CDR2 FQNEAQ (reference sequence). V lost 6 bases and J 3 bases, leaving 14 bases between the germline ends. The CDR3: CASRPEGRDTEAFF. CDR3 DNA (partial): TGTGCCAGCAGGCCAGAGGGCAGGGACACTGAA.

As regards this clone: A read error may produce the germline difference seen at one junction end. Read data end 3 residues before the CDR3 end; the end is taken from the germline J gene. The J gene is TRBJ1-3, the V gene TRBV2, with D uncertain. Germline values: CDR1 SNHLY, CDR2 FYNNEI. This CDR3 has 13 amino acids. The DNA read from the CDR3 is TGTGCCAGCAGTCTTGACTCTGGAAACACG. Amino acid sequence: CASSLDSGNT. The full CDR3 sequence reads CASSLDSGNTIYF.

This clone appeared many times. CDR3 residues: CASSLTELHFSYEQYF. The sequenced CDR3 bases are TGCGCCAGCAGCTTGACCGAGCTGCACTTCTCCTACGAG. The chain links TRBV5-1 to TRBJ2-7; D gene unclear. The read finishes 3 residues shy of the CDR3 end, and the germline J gene is used to complete it. Germline values: CDR1 SGHRS, CDR2 YFSETQ. V lost 1 base to trimming and J lost 0 bases, with 14 bases between them. This CDR3 region has 16 residues.

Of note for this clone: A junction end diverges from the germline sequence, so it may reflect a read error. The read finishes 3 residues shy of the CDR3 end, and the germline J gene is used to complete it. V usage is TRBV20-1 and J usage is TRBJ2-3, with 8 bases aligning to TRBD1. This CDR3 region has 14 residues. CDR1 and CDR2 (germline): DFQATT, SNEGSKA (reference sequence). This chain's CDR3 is CSAQVVTGAETQYF. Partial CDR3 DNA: TGCAGTGCCCAAGTAGTGACAGGGGCAGAGACG.